In its sample, the clone carrying this T cell receptor beta chain was seen once. In the original analysis: It was from reference gene primer amplification that nucleated cell counts were estimated. Sequencing used immunoSEQ multiplex PCR; TCRdb keeps in-frame clones, though not all of them. V, J and clone size derive from that table, while D and trimming were established from the DNA sequence. Found here are about 310,000 clones, around 90% of them singletons; the top ten hold 1%. This specimen belongs to a study of blood T cell repertoires in COVID-19. Study as a whole: Samples representing acute and convalescent COVID-19 were sourced from the United States, Italy and Spain. PBMCs, B-cell-depleted T cells, or T cells provided the cDNA or gDNA that made up the material.

This CDR3 region has 13 residues. CDR1 and CDR2 from the germline V gene are SGHNT and YENEEA. V was clipped by 2 bases and J by 8 bases, with 12 bases between them. Sequences were obtained from peripheral blood. This chain links TRBV11-3 with TRBJ1-1, with D possibly being TRBD1 (6 bases). This sequence originates from a man aged 50 to 59 with active or convalescent COVID-19. Here the CDR3 reads CASSLTVGGEAFF. The CDR3 bases are TGTGCCAGCAGCTTAACGGTAGGGGGAGAAGCTTTCTTT.